This TCR beta chain derives from a study of control samples from healthy donors and cancer patients. CDR1 and CDR2 (germline): SEHNR, FQNEAQ (reference sequence). The length of the CDR3 is 13 residues. V was pared by 1 base and J by 5 bases, with 8 bases between. TCRdb's copy holds only in-frame clones and misses some; the assay was immunoSEQ multiplex PCR. The sample lists 100,000 or so clones; 79% were seen once. The sequence came from a woman aged 25-40 years in good health. The genes are TRBV7-9 and TRBJ1-2; D unclear. The sample comprised blood. In DNA, the CDR3 is TGTGCCAGCAGCTTAGGGCAGTCTTATGGCTACACCTTC. Its protein is CASSLGQSYGYTF.